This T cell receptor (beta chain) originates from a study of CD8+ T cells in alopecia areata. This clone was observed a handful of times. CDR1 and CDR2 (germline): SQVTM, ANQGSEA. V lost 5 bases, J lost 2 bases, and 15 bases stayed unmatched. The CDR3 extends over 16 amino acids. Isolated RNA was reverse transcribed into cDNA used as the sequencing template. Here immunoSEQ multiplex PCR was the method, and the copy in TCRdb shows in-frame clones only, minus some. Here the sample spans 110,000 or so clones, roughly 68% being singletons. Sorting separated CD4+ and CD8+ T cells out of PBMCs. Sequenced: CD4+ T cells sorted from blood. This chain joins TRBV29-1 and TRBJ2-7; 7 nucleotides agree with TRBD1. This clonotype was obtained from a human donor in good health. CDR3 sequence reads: CSVTKGGTATTYEQYF. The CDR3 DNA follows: TGCAGCGTTACAAAGGGTGGGACAGCGACCACCTACGAGCAGTACTTC.